Here is one TCR beta chain with its context. The sample comes from a study of blood T cell repertoires in COVID-19. V gave up 1 base and J gave up 8 bases; unmatched junction bases: 4. Germline CDR1 and CDR2: LNHDA and SQIVND (reference sequence). The CDR3 length is 15 residues. Assay: immunoSEQ multiplex PCR; the TCRdb copy retains only in-frame clones and omits some. The table lists roughly 150,000 clones, around 90% of them singletons. The receptor comes from a man in his fifties or sixties with acute or convalescent COVID-19. The sequenced material came from peripheral blood. V and J are TRBV19 and TRBJ2-3, with 12 bases matching TRBD1. The CDR3 spells CASSIVGQGAGTQYF. The CDR3 coding sequence is TGTGCCAGTAGTATAGTGGGACAGGGGGCTGGTACGCAGTATTTT. The variable domain in full, completed from reference TRBV19 and TRBJ2-3, reads DGGITQSPKYLFRKEGQNVTLSCEQNLNHDAMYWYRQDPGQGLRLIYYSQIVNDFQKGDIAEGYSVSREKKESFPLTVTSAQKNPTAFYLCASSIVGQGAGTQYFGPGTRLTVL.